Listed here are 3 T cell receptor beta chains from one sample, sequenced in a study of cytomegalovirus exposure and HLA in healthy donors. The study ran its PCR with 60 Vbeta and 13 Jbeta primers. Repertoires were generated with immunoSEQ multiplex PCR, while TCRdb's copy carries only in-frame clones and drops some. This table holds 50,000 or so clones, 77% found once. Sequencing was performed on PBMCs. The source of these receptors is a female donor in good health and CMV-seronegative.

The chain has TRBV7-3 and TRBJ2-3, with a possible D match to TRBD2 (6 bases). Germline-derived CDR1 and CDR2 are SGHTA and FQGTGA. This CDR3 has 16 amino acids. V was cut by 3 bases and J by 6 bases, with 19 bases left in between. The CDR3 DNA sequence: TGTGCCAGCAGCTTGGAAGGGTGGGAGGCAGGGGATACGCAGTATTTT. Its translation: CASSLEGWEAGDTQYF. The full variable domain, completed using reference TRBV7-3 and TRBJ2-3, is GAGVSQTPSNKVTEKGKYVELRCDPISGHTALYWYRQSLGQGPEFLIYFQGTGAADDSGLPNDRFFAVRPEGSVSTLKIQRTERGDSAVYLCASSLEGWEAGDTQYFGPGTRLTVL.

The J gene is TRBJ1-2, the V gene TRBV28; 8 bases align to TRBD1. The germline CDR1 and CDR2 sequences are MDHEN and SYDVKM. After removal of 4 bases from V and 2 bases from J, the junction contained 9 bases not matched to a gene. The CDR3 covers 16 residues. CDR3 loop: CASSSPRRGQNYGYTF. DNA of the CDR3: TGTGCCAGCAGTTCTCCCCGCAGGGGGCAAAACTATGGCTACACCTTC.

This clone has more than one count but fewer than ten. V is TRBV2 and J is TRBJ2-3; possible D gene TRBD2, 5 bases. The CDR3 is 14 residues long. Trimming cost V 3 bases and J 2 bases, with 9 bases left between them. Germline CDR1 SNHLY, CDR2 FYNNEI. The CDR3 sequence: CASSDHGITDTQYF. The CDR3 nucleotides read TGTGCCAGCAGTGATCACGGGATCACAGATACGCAGTATTTT.